Each of the 21 T cell receptor beta chains below was sequenced from the same sample in a study of siplizumab effects on memory and regulatory T cells. The data were produced by immunoSEQ multiplex PCR, yet TCRdb's version contains in-frame clones alone and is incomplete. There are approximately 110,000 clones in the sample; about 90% occur only once, and about 0.7% lies in the top ten. Sample: Tregs sorted from blood. The receptors were sampled from a human donor in good health.

The chain couples TRBV19 to TRBJ1-2; D is perhaps TRBD1 (5 bases). V was pared by 9 bases and J by 3 bases, with 20 bases between. The germline gives CDR1 LNHDA, CDR2 SQIVND (reference sequence). The CDR3 contains 15 residues. The DNA of the CDR3 is TGTGCCAGCCTACCCGGGACCTTGACTGACTATGGCTACACCTTC. This sequence encodes CASLPGTLTDYGYTF.

The V call is TRBV19, the J call TRBJ1-5; TRBD1 is a possible D gene (5 bases). The CDR3 has 17 residues. Trimming removed 1 base from V and 2 bases from J, with 15 bases in between. Germline V CDR1 and CDR2: LNHDA, SQIVND (reference sequence). The CDR3 is CASSIVGVWGGNQPQHF. The CDR3 bases are TGTGCCAGTAGTATAGTAGGGGTTTGGGGAGGCAATCAGCCCCAGCATTTT.

The chain's CDR3 is CASSLRQGAGETQYF. The DNA for the CDR3 is TGTGCCAGCAGCCTCCGCCAGGGGGCAGGGGAGACCCAGTACTTC. V gene TRBV9 combines with J gene TRBJ2-5; 8 bases map to TRBD1. V dropped 4 bases and J dropped 5; count of bases not matched to a gene: 10. Germline CDR1 and CDR2: SGDLS and YYNGEE. The CDR3 loop spans 15 amino acids.

This chain links TRBV27 with TRBJ1-1, with 7 positions matching TRBD1. CDR3 length: 16 amino acids. Losses at the gene ends were 5 bases for V and 4 bases for J; bases not matched to a gene: 13. CDR1 and CDR2 (germline): MNHEY, SMNVEV (reference sequence). The CDR3 sequence: CASSTLGVRGPTEAFF. DNA for the CDR3: TGTGCCAGCAGTACGCTCGGAGTTAGGGGGCCCACTGAAGCTTTCTTT.

The chain combines TRBV6-6 with TRBJ1-5, with D possibly matching TRBD1 (5 bases). The germline V and J ends were trimmed by 6 bases and 2 bases, with 11 bases remaining between them. This CDR3 has 14 residues. The germline V gene has CDR1 MNHNY and CDR2 SVGAGI (reference sequence). In DNA, the CDR3 is TGTGCCAGCAGAACGGGGGTCGGCAATCAGCCCCAGCATTTT. The encoded protein is CASRTGVGNQPQHF.

As DNA, the CDR3 is TGTGCCAGCAGCTTTGAGGGGGCGAACGGTCAGCCCCAGCATTTT. Translation: CASSFEGANGQPQHF. The V call is TRBV11-2, the J call TRBJ1-5; TRBD1 matches at 7 bases. The germline CDR1 and CDR2 sequences are SGHAT and FQNNGV. The trim removed 3 bases at V and 6 bases at J, leaving 8 bases unmatched. This CDR3 comprises 15 residues.

This chain uses TRBV4-2 with TRBJ2-3, with D unresolved. CDR1 and CDR2 from the germline V gene are LGHNA and YNFKEQ. V gave up 3 bases and J gave up 4 bases, with 8 bases separating them. The CDR3 runs to 13 residues. The CDR3 is CASSHQEPDTQYF. The DNA of the CDR3 is TGTGCCAGCAGCCACCAGGAGCCAGATACGCAGTATTTT.

This chain joins TRBV6-5 and TRBJ2-6; unclear D gene. Germline assignment: CDR1 MNHEY and CDR2 SVGAGI. The CDR3 runs to 16 residues. With 2 bases removed from V and 4 bases from J, the gap between germline ends came to 12 bases. CDR3 coding DNA: TGTGCCAGCAGTTACAGCGCCTCGGCCGGGGCCAACGTCCTGACTTTC. Translating it yields CASSYSASAGANVLTF.

The chain joins TRBV29-1 to TRBJ2-2, with 9 bases aligning to TRBD1. The CDR3 extends over 15 amino acids. Germline-derived CDR1 and CDR2 are SQVTM and ANQGSEA. CDR3 sequence (DNA): TGCAGTATTATGAGGGGGACAGGGCCCACCGGGGAGCTGTTTTTT. As protein: CSIMRGTGPTGELFF.

The CDR3 here is CSVGGPATGYTF. CDR3 DNA: TGCAGCGTTGGGGGGCCGGCGACTGGCTACACCTTC. The chain employs TRBV29-1 and TRBJ1-2; D might be TRBD1 (6 bases). The CDR3 consists of 12 residues. V dropped 4 bases and J dropped 7 bases, with 13 bases sitting between them. Germline V gene data show CDR1 as SQVTM and CDR2 as ANQGSEA.

The V gene is TRBV4-2, the J gene TRBJ1-1, with D possibly being TRBD1 (5 bases). CDR3 length: 14 residues. Looked up from germline, CDR1 is LGHNA and CDR2 is YNFKEQ. V lost 2 bases and J lost 3, with 10 bases in between. The CDR3 coding sequence is TGTGCCAGCAGCCAAAGAACAGGAGACACTGAAGCTTTCTTT. Its translation: CASSQRTGDTEAFF.

This clone has just one count. The chain is built from TRBV5-5 and TRBJ1-2; D may be TRBD1 (6 bases). The CDR3 is made up of 15 amino acids. Per the germline V gene, CDR1 is SGHKS and CDR2 is YYEKEE (reference sequence). Trimming stripped 5 bases from V and 8 bases from J, with 22 bases between. The CDR3 sequence: CASSYTPTTGEGYTF. In DNA form, the CDR3 reads TGTGCCAGCAGTTACACCCCCACGACAGGCGAGGGCTACACCTTC.

The chain uses TRBV5-4 and TRBJ2-3, with D tentatively TRBD1 or TRBD2 (6 bases each). CDR1 is SGHNT, CDR2 YYREEE, per germline (reference sequence). V lost 4 bases and J lost 3, with 12 bases in between. This CDR3 has 14 residues. This chain's CDR3 is CASSLGGGTDTQYF. CDR3 DNA sequence: TGTGCCAGCAGCCTGGGGGGCGGGACAGATACGCAGTATTTT. Filled out from reference TRBV5-4 and TRBJ2-3, the complete variable domain reads ETGVTQSPTHLIKTRGQQVTLRCSSQSGHNTVSWYQQALGQGPQFIFQYYREEENGRGNFPPRFSGLQFPNYSSELNVNALELDDSALYLCASSLGGGTDTQYFGPGTRLTVL.

This chain uses TRBV10-3 with TRBJ2-1; TRBD1 aligns across 11 bases. Germline CDR1 and CDR2: ENHRY and SYGVKD. V lost 9 bases to trimming and J lost 7 bases; unmatched junction nucleotides: 5. CDR3 length: 13 amino acids. The CDR3 protein is CAMGQGVGNEQFF. DNA of the CDR3: TGTGCCATGGGACAGGGGGTTGGTAATGAGCAGTTCTTC.

This chain connects TRBV6-5 to TRBJ2-1; 8 positions match TRBD2. Germline CDR1 is MNHEY and CDR2 is SVGAGI. The CDR3 extends over 14 amino acids. Losses at the gene ends were 6 bases for V and 13 bases for J; bases not matched to a gene: 14. The CDR3 DNA is TGTGCCAGCAGACTCGTTCTAGCGGGCGCTAGTCAGTTCTTC. It translates to CASRLVLAGASQFF.

This chain joins TRBV5-5 and TRBJ1-2; TRBD1 matches 7 bases. Germline CDR1 is SGHKS and CDR2 is YYEKEE (reference sequence). Germline trimming cut 9 bases from V and 7 bases from J; bases unmatched to any gene: 12. CDR3 length: 13 amino acids. The CDR3 region has the DNA TGTGCCACCACCCCGACAGGGATAGCTGGCTACACCTTC. As protein: CATTPTGIAGYTF.

The CDR3 region is CASSLGHSRGTGGVNTQYF. CDR3 DNA sequence: TGTGCCAGCAGCTTGGGACATTCCAGAGGGACAGGGGGCGTCAATACGCAGTATTTT. The chain recombines TRBV5-5 with TRBJ2-3; 12 bases align to TRBD1. Germline-derived CDR1 and CDR2 are SGHKS and YYEKEE (reference sequence). CDR3 length: 19 residues. J was trimmed by 7 bases and V by 0 bases; bases with no gene match: 15.

This clone was observed a single time. The chain carries TRBV5-1 and TRBJ2-3, with 8 bases aligning to TRBD2. Looked up from germline, CDR1 is SGHRS and CDR2 is YFSETQ. Trimming removed 2 bases from V and 2 bases from J; junction bases left unmatched: 4. The CDR3 has 15 amino acids. The CDR3 sequence is CASSFTSGYTDTQYF. The CDR3 DNA reads as TGCGCCAGCAGCTTTACTAGCGGCTACACAGATACGCAGTATTTT.

The chain carries TRBV5-6 and TRBJ2-7; TRBD1 matches at 8 bases. Germline V gene lookup returns CDR1 SGHDT and CDR2 YYEEEE. Unmatched junction bases numbered 11, after V lost 0 bases and J lost 6 bases. The CDR3 has 16 amino acids. This chain's CDR3 is CASSLVRQGASGEQYF. The CDR3 nucleotides read TGTGCCAGCAGCTTGGTTCGTCAGGGGGCGAGTGGCGAGCAGTACTTC.

This chain joins TRBV10-3 and TRBJ2-3, with D possibly matching TRBD1 (5 bases). V was cut by 4 bases and J by 3 bases, with 14 bases left in between. Germline V gene data show CDR1 as ENHRY and CDR2 as SYGVKD. This CDR3 has 15 residues. DNA for the CDR3: TGTGCCATCAGTGTTCAAGGGGTAGGGACAGATACGCAGTATTTT. Its translation: CAISVQGVGTDTQYF.

The rearrangement uses TRBV7-9 and TRBJ2-3; D unclear. CDR1 and CDR2 (germline): SEHNR, FQNEAQ (reference sequence). Trimming pared 11 bases from V and 1 base from J, leaving 7 bases between. The CDR3 runs 11 residues. The CDR3 nucleotides are TGTGCCGGCTACGGCACAGATACGCAGTATTTT. This gives the protein CAGYGTDTQYF.